This T cell receptor (beta chain) was recorded in a study of read filtering for tumor transcriptome and immune sequencing. This clonotype was seen repeatedly, ten times or more. The library was built from around 0.4 ug RNA with molecular barcoded adaptors for alpha/delta and beta/gamma chains. TCRdb called the reads again in MiXCR, with one record for every CDR3 protein. The repertoire holds 45,000 to 50,000 distinct CDR3 sequences, with 9.5% to 15% as singletons. This CDR3 has 13 residues. Germline CDR1 is SGHNT and CDR2 is YENEEA. The V gene lost 1 base and the J gene lost 3 bases, with 7 bases spanning the gap.

Sequenced input: a population of CD138-negative cells sorted from bone marrow. V gene TRBV11-3 combines with J gene TRBJ2-7; possible D gene TRBD2, 5 bases. The TCR comes from a donor at least 40 years old with multiple myeloma. The chain's CDR3 is CASSLAGSYEQYF. For the CDR3, the DNA is TGTGCCAGCAGCTTAGCGGGAAGCTACGAGCAGTACTTC.